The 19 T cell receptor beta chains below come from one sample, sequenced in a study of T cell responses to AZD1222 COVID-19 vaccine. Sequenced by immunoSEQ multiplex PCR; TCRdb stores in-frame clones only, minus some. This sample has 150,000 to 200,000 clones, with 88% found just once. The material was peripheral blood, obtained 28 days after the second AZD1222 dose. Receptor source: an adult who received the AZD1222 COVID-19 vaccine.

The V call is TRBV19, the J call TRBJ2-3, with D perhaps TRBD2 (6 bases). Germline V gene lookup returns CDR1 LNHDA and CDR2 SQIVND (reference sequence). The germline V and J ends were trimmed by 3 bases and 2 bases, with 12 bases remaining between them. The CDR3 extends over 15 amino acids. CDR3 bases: TGTGCCAGTAGTATTCGGGAGAAGATCACAGATACGCAGTATTTT. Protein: CASSIREKITDTQYF.

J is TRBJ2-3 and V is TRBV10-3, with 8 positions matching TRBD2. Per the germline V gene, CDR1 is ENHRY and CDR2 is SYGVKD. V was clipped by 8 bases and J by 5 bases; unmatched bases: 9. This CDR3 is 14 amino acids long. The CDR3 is CAISAGGGIDTQYF. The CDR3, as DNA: TGTGCCATCTCGGCGGGGGGCGGTATAGATACGCAGTATTTT.

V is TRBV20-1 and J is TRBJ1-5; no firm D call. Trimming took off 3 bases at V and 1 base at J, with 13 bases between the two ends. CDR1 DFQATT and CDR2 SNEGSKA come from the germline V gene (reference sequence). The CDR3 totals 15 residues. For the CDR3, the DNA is TGCAGTGCTAGTACAAACGGTTTAAGCAATCAGCCCCAGCATTTT. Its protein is CSASTNGLSNQPQHF.

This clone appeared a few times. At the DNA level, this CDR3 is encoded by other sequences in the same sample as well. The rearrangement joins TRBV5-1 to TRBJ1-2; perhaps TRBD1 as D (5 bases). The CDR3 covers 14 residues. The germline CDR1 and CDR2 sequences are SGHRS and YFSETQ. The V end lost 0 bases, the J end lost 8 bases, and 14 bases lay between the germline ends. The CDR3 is CASSLALGEDGYTF. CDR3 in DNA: TGCGCCAGCAGCTTGGCCTTGGGGGAGGACGGCTACACCTTC.

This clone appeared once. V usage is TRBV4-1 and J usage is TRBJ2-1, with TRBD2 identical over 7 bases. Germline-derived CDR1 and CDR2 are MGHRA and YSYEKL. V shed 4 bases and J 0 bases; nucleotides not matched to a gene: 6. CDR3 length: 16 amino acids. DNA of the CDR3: TGCGCCAGCAGCCGCCCCACTAGCGCCTCCTACAATGAGCAGTTCTTC. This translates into CASSRPTSASYNEQFF.

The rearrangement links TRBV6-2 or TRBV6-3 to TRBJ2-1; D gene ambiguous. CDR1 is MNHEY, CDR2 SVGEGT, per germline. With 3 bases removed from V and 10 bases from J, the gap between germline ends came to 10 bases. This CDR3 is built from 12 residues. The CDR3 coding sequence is TGTGCCAGCAGTTATCTCTCGCGCGAGCAGTTCTTC. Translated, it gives CASSYLSREQFF.

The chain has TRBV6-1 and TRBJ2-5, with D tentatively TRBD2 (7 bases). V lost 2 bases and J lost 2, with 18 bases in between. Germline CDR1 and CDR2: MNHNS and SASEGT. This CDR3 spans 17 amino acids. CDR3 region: CASSESFEGGKQETQYF. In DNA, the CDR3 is TGTGCCAGCAGTGAATCCTTCGAGGGGGGGAAACAAGAGACCCAGTACTTC.

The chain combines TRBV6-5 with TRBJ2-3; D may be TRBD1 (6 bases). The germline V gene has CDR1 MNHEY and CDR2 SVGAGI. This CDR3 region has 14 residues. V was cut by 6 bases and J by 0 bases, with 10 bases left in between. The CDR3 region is CASSGQTSTDTQYF. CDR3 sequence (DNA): TGTGCCAGCAGCGGACAGACTAGCACAGATACGCAGTATTTT.

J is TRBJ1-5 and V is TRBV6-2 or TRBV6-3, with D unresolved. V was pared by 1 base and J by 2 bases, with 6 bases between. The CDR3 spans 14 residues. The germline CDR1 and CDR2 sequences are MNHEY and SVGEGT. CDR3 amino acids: CASSYWQGNQPQHF. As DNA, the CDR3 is TGTGCCAGCAGTTACTGGCAGGGCAATCAGCCCCAGCATTTT.

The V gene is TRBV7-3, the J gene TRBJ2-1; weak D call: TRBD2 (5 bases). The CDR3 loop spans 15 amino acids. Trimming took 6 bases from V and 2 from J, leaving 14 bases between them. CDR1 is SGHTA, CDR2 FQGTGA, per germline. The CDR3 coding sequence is TGTGCCAGCAGTCTAAGAATCGGGGCCTACAATGAGCAGTTCTTC. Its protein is CASSLRIGAYNEQFF.

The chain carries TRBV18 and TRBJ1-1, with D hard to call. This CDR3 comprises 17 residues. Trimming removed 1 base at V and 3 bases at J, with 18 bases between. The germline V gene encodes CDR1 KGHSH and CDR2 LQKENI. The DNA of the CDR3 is TGTGCCAGCTCACCACGTCTGGGATCTGACGGGGACACTGAAGCTTTCTTT. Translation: CASSPRLGSDGDTEAFF.

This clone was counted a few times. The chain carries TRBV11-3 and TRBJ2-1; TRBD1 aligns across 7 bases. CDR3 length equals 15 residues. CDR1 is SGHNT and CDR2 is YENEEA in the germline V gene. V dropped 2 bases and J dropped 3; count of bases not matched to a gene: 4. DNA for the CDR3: TGTGCCAGCAGCTTACGACAGGGAAACTACAATGAGCAGTTCTTC. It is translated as CASSLRQGNYNEQFF. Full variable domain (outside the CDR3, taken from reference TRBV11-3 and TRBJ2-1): EAGVVQSPRYKIIEKKQPVAFWCNPISGHNTLYWYLQNLGQGPELLIRYENEEAVDDSQLPKDRFSAERLKGVDSTLKIQPAELGDSAVYLCASSLRQGNYNEQFFGPGTRLTVL.

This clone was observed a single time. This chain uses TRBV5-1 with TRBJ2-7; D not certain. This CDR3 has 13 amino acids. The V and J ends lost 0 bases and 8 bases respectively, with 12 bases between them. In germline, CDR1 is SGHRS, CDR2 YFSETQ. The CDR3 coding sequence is TGCGCCAGCAGCTTGGATGGGCTGAACAAGCAGTACTTC. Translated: CASSLDGLNKQYF.

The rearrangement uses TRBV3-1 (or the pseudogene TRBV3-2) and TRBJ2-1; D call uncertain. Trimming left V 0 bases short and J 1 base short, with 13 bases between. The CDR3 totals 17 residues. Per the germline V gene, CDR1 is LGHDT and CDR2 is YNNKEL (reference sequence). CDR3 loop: CASSQDFSTLSYNEQFF. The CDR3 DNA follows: TGTGCCAGCAGCCAAGATTTCTCCACCTTATCCTACAATGAGCAGTTCTTC.

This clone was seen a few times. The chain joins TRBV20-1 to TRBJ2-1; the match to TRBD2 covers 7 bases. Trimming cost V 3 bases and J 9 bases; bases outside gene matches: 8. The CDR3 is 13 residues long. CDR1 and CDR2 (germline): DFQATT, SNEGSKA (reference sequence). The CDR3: CSASREGRGEQFF. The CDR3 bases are TGCAGTGCTAGTAGGGAGGGGCGGGGTGAGCAGTTCTTC.

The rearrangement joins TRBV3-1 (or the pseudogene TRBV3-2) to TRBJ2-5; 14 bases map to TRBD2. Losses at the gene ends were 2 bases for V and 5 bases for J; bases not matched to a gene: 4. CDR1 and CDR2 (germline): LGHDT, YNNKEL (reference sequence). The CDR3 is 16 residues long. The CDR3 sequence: CASSQLGLAGVETQYF. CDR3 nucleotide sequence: TGTGCCAGCAGCCAATTGGGACTAGCGGGGGTTGAGACCCAGTACTTC.

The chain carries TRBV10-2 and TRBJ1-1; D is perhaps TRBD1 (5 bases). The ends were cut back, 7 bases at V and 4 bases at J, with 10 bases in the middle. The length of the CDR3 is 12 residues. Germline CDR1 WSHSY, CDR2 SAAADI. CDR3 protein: CASIQRGTEAFF. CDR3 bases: TGCGCCAGCATTCAAAGGGGCACTGAAGCTTTCTTT.

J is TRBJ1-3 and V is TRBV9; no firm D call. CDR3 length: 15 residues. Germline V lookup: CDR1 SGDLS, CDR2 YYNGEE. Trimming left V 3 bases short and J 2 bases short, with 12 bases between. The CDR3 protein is CASSAEGPPGNTIYF. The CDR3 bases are TGTGCCAGCAGCGCTGAAGGGCCTCCTGGAAACACCATATATTTT.

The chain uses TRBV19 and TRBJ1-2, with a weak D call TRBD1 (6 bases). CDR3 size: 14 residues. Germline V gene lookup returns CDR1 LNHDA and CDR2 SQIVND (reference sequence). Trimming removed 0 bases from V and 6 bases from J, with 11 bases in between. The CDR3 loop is CASSIDRWDNGYTF. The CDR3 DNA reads TGTGCCAGTAGTATAGATCGGTGGGACAATGGCTACACCTTC. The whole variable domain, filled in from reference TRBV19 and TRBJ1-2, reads DGGITQSPKYLFRKEGQNVTLSCEQNLNHDAMYWYRQDPGQGLRLIYYSQIVNDFQKGDIAEGYSVSREKKESFPLTVTSAQKNPTAFYLCASSIDRWDNGYTFGSGTRLTVV.